Listed below are T cell receptor beta chains from one sample, sequenced in a study of T cell repertoires in cytomegalovirus infection. Each CDR3 protein gets one entry after TCRdb re-called the reads with MiXCR. The sample holds 310,000 or so distinct CDR3 sequences, about a tenth seen once. Material: PBMCs. These TCRs come from a human donor in good health (CMV status not recorded). Some clones in this sample may be carry-over from other donors' samples. CDR3s include the opening cysteine and the closing phenylalanine or tryptophan. Each record gives: V gene, D gene, J gene, clone size, CDR3 DNA, CDR3 protein. D genes are given only for firm matches. Clone size, where shown, is once, few, many, or a class for clones that have expanded.

V gene: TRBV28
D gene: TRBD1
J gene: TRBJ1-6
clone size: many
CDR3 DNA: TGTGCCAGCAGTTCAGGGGGTCGGGGTAATTCACCCCTCCACTTT
CDR3 protein: CASSSGGRGNSPLHF

V gene: TRBV20-1
D gene: -
J gene: TRBJ1-1
clone size: many
CDR3 DNA: TGCAGTGCTAGAATTTTCTTGGACGGATTGAACACTGAAGCTTTCTTT
CDR3 protein: CSARIFLDGLNTEAFF

V gene: TRBV20-1
D gene: -
J gene: TRBJ1-3
clone size: many
CDR3 DNA: TGCAGTGCTGCCCTCGACAGACGTTTCTCTGGAAACACCATATATTTT
CDR3 protein: CSAALDRRFSGNTIYF

V gene: TRBV29-1
D gene: -
J gene: TRBJ2-2
clone size: -
CDR3 DNA: TGCAGCGTACAACGCGGCGGGGAGCTGTTTTTT
CDR3 protein: CSVQRGGELFF

V gene: TRBV7-2
D gene: -
J gene: TRBJ2-2
clone size: few
CDR3 DNA: TGTGCCAGCACCACCGGGGGGCTCCTCACCGGGGAGCTGTTTTTT
CDR3 protein: CASTTGGLLTGELFF

V gene: TRBV7-2
D gene: TRBD2
J gene: TRBJ2-2
clone size: many
CDR3 DNA: TGTGCCAGCATACTAGCGGGGGCGAACACCGGGGAGCTGTTTTTT
CDR3 protein: CASILAGANTGELFF

V gene: TRBV7-2
D gene: -
J gene: TRBJ2-3
clone size: many
CDR3 DNA: TGTGCCAGCAGCCCAGGGAGGCTCACAGATACGCAGTATTTT
CDR3 protein: CASSPGRLTDTQYF

V gene: TRBV13
D gene: TRBD2
J gene: TRBJ2-1
clone size: many
CDR3 DNA: TGTGCCAGCAGCTTCCGGGGACTAGCGGAAAACAATGAGCAGTTCTTC
CDR3 protein: CASSFRGLAENNEQFF

V gene: TRBV20-1
D gene: TRBD2
J gene: TRBJ2-2
clone size: -
CDR3 DNA: TGCAGTGCTAGAGACCCTCGGACTAGCGGGGGGGCCGGGGAGCTGTTTTTT
CDR3 protein: CSARDPRTSGGAGELFF

V gene: TRBV4-2
D gene: TRBD2
J gene: TRBJ2-5
clone size: many
CDR3 DNA: TGTGCCAGCAGCCAAGAAGCGGGGGGGCATGAGACCCAGTACTTC
CDR3 protein: CASSQEAGGHETQYF

V gene: TRBV6-1
D gene: TRBD1
J gene: TRBJ2-2
clone size: many
CDR3 DNA: TGTGCCAGTGATAACTACGGACAGGGCAACACCGGGGAGCTGTTTTTT
CDR3 protein: CASDNYGQGNTGELFF

V gene: TRBV20-1
D gene: TRBD1
J gene: TRBJ1-6
clone size: -
CDR3 DNA: TGCAGTGCTATCGGACAGGGCGGCTCACCCCTCCACTTT
CDR3 protein: CSAIGQGGSPLHF

V gene: TRBV7-9
D gene: -
J gene: TRBJ2-7
clone size: many
CDR3 DNA: TGTGCCAGCAGAGGGGACTGGAACTACGAGCAGTACTTC
CDR3 protein: CASRGDWNYEQYF

V gene: TRBV28
D gene: TRBD2
J gene: TRBJ2-3
clone size: -
CDR3 DNA: TGTGCCAGCACCCGGCGGGGGGGTATTCAGAATACGCAGTATTTT
CDR3 protein: CASTRRGGIQNTQYF

V gene: TRBV6-2/TRBV6-3
D gene: -
J gene: TRBJ2-5
clone size: many
CDR3 DNA: TGTGCCAGCACCTGGGCGGGCGAAGAGACCCAGTACTTC
CDR3 protein: CASTWAGEETQYF

V gene: TRBV28
D gene: -
J gene: TRBJ2-1
clone size: many
CDR3 DNA: TGTGCCAGCAGTTTATCCGTAGAAATATTTCAGTTCTTC
CDR3 protein: CASSLSVEIFQFF

V gene: TRBV2
D gene: -
J gene: TRBJ1-1
clone size: few
CDR3 DNA: TGTGCCAGCACTTGGGGAGCGAGGGACACTGAAGCTTTCTTT
CDR3 protein: CASTWGARDTEAFF

V gene: TRBV24-1
D gene: TRBD1
J gene: TRBJ1-2
clone size: many
CDR3 DNA: TGTGCCACCAGTGATTCCAAAACCCAGACAGGGCGCAATGGCTACACCTTC
CDR3 protein: CATSDSKTQTGRNGYTF

V gene: TRBV7-2
D gene: TRBD2
J gene: TRBJ2-1
clone size: many
CDR3 DNA: TGTGCCAGCAGCCGCGGGGGGAATGAGCAGTTCTTC
CDR3 protein: CASSRGGNEQFF

V gene: TRBV5-5
D gene: TRBD1
J gene: TRBJ1-5
clone size: -
CDR3 DNA: TGTGCCAGCAGCTCCCTGACAGGGGATTATCAGCCCCAGCATTTT
CDR3 protein: CASSSLTGDYQPQHF

V gene: TRBV29-1
D gene: -
J gene: TRBJ1-1
clone size: -
CDR3 DNA: TGCAGCGCTACCCTACTTACGAACACTGAAGCTTTCTTT
CDR3 protein: CSATLLTNTEAFF

V gene: TRBV20-1
D gene: TRBD1
J gene: TRBJ1-6
clone size: many
CDR3 DNA: TGCAGTGCTCAGGACAGGATCACCTATAATTCACCCCTCCACTTT
CDR3 protein: CSAQDRITYNSPLHF

V gene: TRBV6-6
D gene: -
J gene: TRBJ2-4
clone size: many
CDR3 DNA: TGTGCCAGCACAAACGAGGCTGTAGGCATTCAGTACTTC
CDR3 protein: CASTNEAVGIQYF

V gene: TRBV6-6
D gene: -
J gene: TRBJ1-5
clone size: few
CDR3 DNA: TGTGCCAGCAGTGTCGAAGCAGAGCCCCAGCATTTT
CDR3 protein: CASSVEAEPQHF

V gene: TRBV28
D gene: -
J gene: TRBJ1-2
clone size: many
CDR3 DNA: TGTGCCAGCAGACCCCCAAGGACCCCTAACTATGGCTACACCTTC
CDR3 protein: CASRPPRTPNYGYTF

V gene: TRBV25-1
D gene: TRBD1
J gene: TRBJ1-5
clone size: many
CDR3 DNA: TGTGCCAGTAGGGACAGAAATCAGCCCCAGCATTTT
CDR3 protein: CASRDRNQPQHF

V gene: TRBV7-3
D gene: -
J gene: TRBJ2-2
clone size: many
CDR3 DNA: TGTGCCAGCAGCTTAATCCCCGGAGTGGGGGCCGGGGAGCTGTTTTTT
CDR3 protein: CASSLIPGVGAGELFF

V gene: TRBV5-4
D gene: TRBD1
J gene: TRBJ1-2
clone size: few
CDR3 DNA: TGTGCCAGCAGCTTGGAGGGACAGAACTATGGCTACACCTTC
CDR3 protein: CASSLEGQNYGYTF

V gene: TRBV3-1
D gene: TRBD2
J gene: TRBJ2-5
clone size: -
CDR3 DNA: TGTGCCAGCAGGCCCGGACTAGCAGTAGAGACCCAGTACTTC
CDR3 protein: CASRPGLAVETQYF

V gene: TRBV28
D gene: TRBD1
J gene: TRBJ1-3
clone size: many
CDR3 DNA: TGTGCCAGCAGTCCGACAGGGGGTGTGGGAAACACCATATATTTT
CDR3 protein: CASSPTGGVGNTIYF

V gene: TRBV6-2/TRBV6-3
D gene: -
J gene: TRBJ2-5
clone size: -
CDR3 DNA: TGTGCCAGCAGGGTCTTAGGGAAAAAAGAGACCCAGTACTTC
CDR3 protein: CASRVLGKKETQYF

V gene: TRBV12-3/TRBV12-4
D gene: -
J gene: TRBJ2-5
clone size: few
CDR3 DNA: TGTGCCAGCACTGCCTCGCGGGGGCCCGAAGAGACCCAGTACTTC
CDR3 protein: CASTASRGPEETQYF

V gene: TRBV12-3/TRBV12-4
D gene: -
J gene: TRBJ2-2
clone size: many
CDR3 DNA: TGTGCCAGCAGTTTAGTAGACACCGGGGAGCTGTTTTTT
CDR3 protein: CASSLVDTGELFF

V gene: TRBV7-2
D gene: -
J gene: TRBJ1-6
clone size: many
CDR3 DNA: TGTGCCAGCAGCCCCCTCGGAGGGGATAATTCACCCCTCCACTTT
CDR3 protein: CASSPLGGDNSPLHF

V gene: TRBV6-1
D gene: TRBD1
J gene: TRBJ2-3
clone size: many
CDR3 DNA: TGTGCCAGCAGTATCCCCGACAGGGAGAGGACGCAGTATTTT
CDR3 protein: CASSIPDRERTQYF

V gene: TRBV14
D gene: -
J gene: TRBJ1-3
clone size: many
CDR3 DNA: TGTGCCAGCAGCCAAGTAATGGGCGGCGCCGCGGCCATATATTTT
CDR3 protein: CASSQVMGGAAAIYF

V gene: TRBV7-6
D gene: TRBD1
J gene: TRBJ1-6
clone size: many
CDR3 DNA: TGTGCCAGCAGCTTACCGACAGGGAAGGTTTCACCCCTCCACTTT
CDR3 protein: CASSLPTGKVSPLHF

V gene: TRBV4-3
D gene: TRBD2
J gene: TRBJ2-2
clone size: many
CDR3 DNA: TGCGCCAGCAGCCAGAAGGCGGGGGGGAACACCGGGGAGCTGTTTTTT
CDR3 protein: CASSQKAGGNTGELFF

V gene: TRBV4-1
D gene: -
J gene: TRBJ2-1
clone size: many
CDR3 DNA: TGCGCCAGCAGCCAAGATTCCACTGCCCCTTTCTACTTC
CDR3 protein: CASSQDSTAPFYF

V gene: TRBV29-1
D gene: -
J gene: TRBJ2-2
clone size: few
CDR3 DNA: TGCAGCGTCGGAGGGGGTATCGCGAACACCGGGGAGCTGTTTTTT
CDR3 protein: CSVGGGIANTGELFF

V gene: TRBV10-3
D gene: -
J gene: TRBJ1-1
clone size: few
CDR3 DNA: TGTGCCATCAGGCCGCTTCAGGGAGGTGACACTGAAGCTTTCTTT
CDR3 protein: CAIRPLQGGDTEAFF

V gene: TRBV7-2
D gene: -
J gene: TRBJ2-6
clone size: many
CDR3 DNA: TGTGCCAGCAGCTTAGGATGGGGGATAGCCTCTGGGGCCAACGTCCTGACTTTC
CDR3 protein: CASSLGWGIASGANVLTF

V gene: TRBV7-2
D gene: TRBD1
J gene: TRBJ1-2
clone size: many
CDR3 DNA: TGTGCCAGCAGCCAGGGGGCGTCTAACTATGGCTACACCTTC
CDR3 protein: CASSQGASNYGYTF

V gene: TRBV4-3
D gene: TRBD1
J gene: TRBJ2-2
clone size: -
CDR3 DNA: TGCGCCAGCAGCCAAGATAGGAGACAGGGGTCGTTT
CDR3 protein: CASSQDRRQGSF

V gene: TRBV6-2/TRBV6-3
D gene: -
J gene: TRBJ1-2
clone size: -
CDR3 DNA: TGTGCCAGCAGTTACGGCCCCGGGGGCTACACCTTC
CDR3 protein: CASSYGPGGYTF

V gene: TRBV2
D gene: -
J gene: TRBJ2-5
clone size: many
CDR3 DNA: TGTGCCAGCACCGAAACGGAGACCCAGTACTTC
CDR3 protein: CASTETETQYF

V gene: TRBV20-1
D gene: -
J gene: TRBJ1-6
clone size: -
CDR3 DNA: TGCAGTGCTAGCGACAGTCTGAGGAGCTCCTATAATTCACCCCTCCACTTT
CDR3 protein: CSASDSLRSSYNSPLHF

V gene: TRBV20-1
D gene: TRBD1
J gene: TRBJ2-2
clone size: -
CDR3 DNA: TGCAGTGCCGTGGACAGGGCCACCGGGGAGCTGTTTTTT
CDR3 protein: CSAVDRATGELFF

V gene: TRBV7-6
D gene: -
J gene: TRBJ2-5
clone size: many
CDR3 DNA: TGTGCCAGCAGCTTAGGACTGTCTGAAGAGACCCAGTACTTC
CDR3 protein: CASSLGLSEETQYF

V gene: TRBV5-4
D gene: -
J gene: TRBJ2-7
clone size: many
CDR3 DNA: TGTGCCAGCAGCTTGGCCAAGGGCTTTTCCTACGAGCAGTACTTC
CDR3 protein: CASSLAKGFSYEQYF

V gene: TRBV20-1
D gene: -
J gene: TRBJ2-2
clone size: -
CDR3 DNA: TGCAGTGCTATCTGGGGAGGGGGAGCCGGGGAGCTGTTTTTT
CDR3 protein: CSAIWGGGAGELFF

V gene: TRBV28
D gene: TRBD1
J gene: TRBJ1-5
clone size: many
CDR3 DNA: TGTGCCAGCAGTTTATCAACAGGGGGGCGCAATCAGCCCCAGCATTTT
CDR3 protein: CASSLSTGGRNQPQHF

V gene: TRBV19
D gene: TRBD2
J gene: TRBJ2-1
clone size: few
CDR3 DNA: TGTGCCAGTAGCAAGCGGGGGGGCCGGTACAATGAGCAGTTCTTC
CDR3 protein: CASSKRGGRYNEQFF

V gene: TRBV3-1
D gene: -
J gene: TRBJ1-6
clone size: few
CDR3 DNA: TGTGCCAGCAGCCAAGATTTCAGCAGGGGAAATTCACCCCTCCACTTT
CDR3 protein: CASSQDFSRGNSPLHF

V gene: TRBV20-1
D gene: -
J gene: TRBJ1-1
clone size: few
CDR3 DNA: TGCAGTGCTAGTCGGGTACACTCCATCACTGAAGCTTTCTTT
CDR3 protein: CSASRVHSITEAFF

V gene: TRBV13
D gene: -
J gene: TRBJ1-2
clone size: -
CDR3 DNA: TGTGCCAGCTACACGAATGATAACAGCTACACCTTC
CDR3 protein: CASYTNDNSYTF

V gene: TRBV29-1
D gene: TRBD1
J gene: TRBJ2-2
clone size: many
CDR3 DNA: TGCAGCGTGAACCGGGACAGGGGGGCCGGGGAGCTGTTTTTT
CDR3 protein: CSVNRDRGAGELFF